This T cell receptor beta chain was captured by sequencing in a study of OX40 agonist ivuxolimab in advanced cancers. The data were produced by immunoSEQ multiplex PCR, yet TCRdb's version contains in-frame clones alone and is incomplete. The sample has just over 80,000 clones; around 87% are singletons. The CDR3 contains 16 residues. Germline assignment: CDR1 SGHDT and CDR2 YYEEEE. Trimming cost V 5 bases and J 2 bases; bases outside gene matches: 10. The clonotype originates from an adult with an advanced solid tumor such as melanoma, head and neck, liver or kidney cancer. This chain connects TRBV5-6 to TRBJ1-5; 7 bases map to TRBD1. Here the sequenced sample was CD4+ or CD8+ T cells sorted from blood, taken in a trial of the OX40 agonist ivuxolimab. Here the CDR3 DNA reads TGTGCCAGCAGTTCCACAGGGGTTTCGCGCAATCAGCCCCAGCATTTT. It specifies CASSSTGVSRNQPQHF.